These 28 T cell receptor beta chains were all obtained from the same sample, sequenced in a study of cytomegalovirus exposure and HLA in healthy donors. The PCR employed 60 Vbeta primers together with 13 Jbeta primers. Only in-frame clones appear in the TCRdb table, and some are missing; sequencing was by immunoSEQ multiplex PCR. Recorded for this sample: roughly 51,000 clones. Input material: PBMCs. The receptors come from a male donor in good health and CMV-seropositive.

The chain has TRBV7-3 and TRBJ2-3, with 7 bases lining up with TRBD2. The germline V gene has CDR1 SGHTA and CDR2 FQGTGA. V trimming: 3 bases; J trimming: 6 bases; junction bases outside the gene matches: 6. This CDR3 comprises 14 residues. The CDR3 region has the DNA TGTGCCAGCAGCTTGAGCGGGGAGGGGGATACGCAGTATTTT. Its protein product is CASSLSGEGDTQYF.

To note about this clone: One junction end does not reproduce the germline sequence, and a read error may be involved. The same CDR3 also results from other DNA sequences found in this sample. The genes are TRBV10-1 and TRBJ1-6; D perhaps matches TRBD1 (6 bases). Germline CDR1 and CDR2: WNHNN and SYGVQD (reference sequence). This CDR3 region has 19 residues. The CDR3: CASSDSGGPKRTEDSPLHF. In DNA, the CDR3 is TGCGCCAGCAGTGACTCGGGAGGGCCCAAACGGACAGAGGATTCGCCCCTCCACTTT.

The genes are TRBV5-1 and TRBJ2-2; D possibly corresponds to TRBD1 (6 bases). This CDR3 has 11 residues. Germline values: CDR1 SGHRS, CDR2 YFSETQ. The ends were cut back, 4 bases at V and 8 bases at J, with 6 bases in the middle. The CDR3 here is CASSGTGELFF. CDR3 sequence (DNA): TGCGCCAGCAGCGGGACAGGGGAGCTGTTTTTT.

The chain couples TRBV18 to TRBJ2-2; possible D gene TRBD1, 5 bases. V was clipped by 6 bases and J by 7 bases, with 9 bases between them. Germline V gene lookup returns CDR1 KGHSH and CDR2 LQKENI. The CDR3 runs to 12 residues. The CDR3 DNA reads TGTGCCAGCTCGGACGACAGCGGGGAGCTGTTTTTT. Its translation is CASSDDSGELFF.

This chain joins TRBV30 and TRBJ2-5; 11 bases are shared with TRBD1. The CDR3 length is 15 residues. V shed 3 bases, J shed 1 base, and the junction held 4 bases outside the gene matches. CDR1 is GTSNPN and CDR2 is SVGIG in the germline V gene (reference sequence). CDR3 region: CAWRAGTGGQETQYF. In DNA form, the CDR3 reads TGTGCCTGGAGGGCCGGGACAGGGGGCCAAGAGACCCAGTACTTC.

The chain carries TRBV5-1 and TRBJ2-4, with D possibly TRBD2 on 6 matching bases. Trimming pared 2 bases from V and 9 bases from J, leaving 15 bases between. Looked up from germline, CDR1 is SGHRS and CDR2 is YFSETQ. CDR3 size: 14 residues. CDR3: CASSLGGGEGIQYF. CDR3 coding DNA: TGCGCCAGCAGCTTAGGCGGCGGGGAAGGCATTCAGTACTTC.

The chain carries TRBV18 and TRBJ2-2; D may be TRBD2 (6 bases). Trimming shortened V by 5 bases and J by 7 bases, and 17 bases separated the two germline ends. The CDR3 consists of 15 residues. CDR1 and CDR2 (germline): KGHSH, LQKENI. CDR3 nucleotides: TGTGCCAGCTCATCCCCGGAGGGGCCGGGCGGGGAGCTGTTTTTT. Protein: CASSSPEGPGGELFF.

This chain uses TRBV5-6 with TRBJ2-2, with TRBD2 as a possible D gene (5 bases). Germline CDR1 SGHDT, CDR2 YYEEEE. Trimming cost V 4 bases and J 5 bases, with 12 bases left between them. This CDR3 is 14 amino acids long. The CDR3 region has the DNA TGTGCCAGCAGCCCGGGGTGGGGAACCGGGGAGCTGTTTTTT. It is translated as CASSPGWGTGELFF. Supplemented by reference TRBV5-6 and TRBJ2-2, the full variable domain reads DAGVTQSPTHLIKTRGQQVTLRCSPKSGHDTVSWYQQALGQGPQFIFQYYEEEERQRGNFPDRFSGHQFPNYSSELNVNALLLGDSALYLCASSPGWGTGELFFGEGSRLTVL.

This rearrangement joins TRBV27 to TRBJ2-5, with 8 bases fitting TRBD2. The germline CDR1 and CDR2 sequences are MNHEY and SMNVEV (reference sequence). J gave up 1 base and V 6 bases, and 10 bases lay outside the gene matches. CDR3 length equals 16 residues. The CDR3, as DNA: TGTGCCAGCAGACTGCTAGGCGGGGGGACCCAAGAGACCCAGTACTTC. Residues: CASRLLGGGTQETQYF.

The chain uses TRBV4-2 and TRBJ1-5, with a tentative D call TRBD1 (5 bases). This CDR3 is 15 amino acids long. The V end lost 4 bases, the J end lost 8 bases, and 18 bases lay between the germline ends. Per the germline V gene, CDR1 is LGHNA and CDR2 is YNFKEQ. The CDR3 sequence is CASSRGTAENEPQHF. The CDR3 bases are TGTGCCAGCAGCCGGGGCACAGCCGAAAATGAGCCCCAGCATTTT.

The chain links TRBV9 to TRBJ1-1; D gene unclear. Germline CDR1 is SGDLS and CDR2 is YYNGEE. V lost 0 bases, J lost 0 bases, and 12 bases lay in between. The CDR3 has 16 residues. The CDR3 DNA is TGTGCCAGCAGCGTAGGAACCACAGCCATGAACACTGAAGCTTTCTTT. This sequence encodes CASSVGTTAMNTEAFF.

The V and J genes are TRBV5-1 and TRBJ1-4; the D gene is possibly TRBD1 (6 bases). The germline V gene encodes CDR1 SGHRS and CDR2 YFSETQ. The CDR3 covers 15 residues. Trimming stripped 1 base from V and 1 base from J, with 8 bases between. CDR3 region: CASSLQGLTNEKLFF. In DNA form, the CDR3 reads TGCGCCAGCAGCTTGCAGGGGCTAACTAATGAAAAACTGTTTTTT.

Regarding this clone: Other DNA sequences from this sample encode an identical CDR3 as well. The CDR3 nucleotides are TGTGCCATCAGTGGGGACAACCAAGAGACCCAGTACTTC. Protein sequence: CAISGDNQETQYF. This sequence joins TRBV10-3 and TRBJ2-5; maybe TRBD1 (6 bases). Per the germline V gene, CDR1 is ENHRY and CDR2 is SYGVKD. The germline V and J ends were trimmed by 4 bases and 0 bases, with 6 bases remaining between them. There are 13 residues in the CDR3.

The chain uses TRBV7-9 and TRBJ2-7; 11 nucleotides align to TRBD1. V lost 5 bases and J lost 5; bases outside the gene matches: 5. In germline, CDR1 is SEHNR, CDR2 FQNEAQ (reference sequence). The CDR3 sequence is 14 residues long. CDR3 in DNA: TGTGCCAGCAGCCCCGGACAGGGGGCGGACGAGCAGTACTTC. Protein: CASSPGQGADEQYF.

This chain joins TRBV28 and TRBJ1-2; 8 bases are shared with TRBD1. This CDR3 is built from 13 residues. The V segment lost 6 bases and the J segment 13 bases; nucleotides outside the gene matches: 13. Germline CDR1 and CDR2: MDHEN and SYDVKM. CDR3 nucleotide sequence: TGTGCCAGCAGGGCAGGGGGCGGCTCAGGGGTCACCTTC. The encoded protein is CASRAGGGSGVTF.

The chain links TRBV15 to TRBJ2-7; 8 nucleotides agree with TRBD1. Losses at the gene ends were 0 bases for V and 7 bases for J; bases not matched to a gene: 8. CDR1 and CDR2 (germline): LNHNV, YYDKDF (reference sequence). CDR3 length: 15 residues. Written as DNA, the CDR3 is TGTGCCACCAGCAGAGATTCGACAGGGGATTATGAGCAGTACTTC. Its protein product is CATSRDSTGDYEQYF.

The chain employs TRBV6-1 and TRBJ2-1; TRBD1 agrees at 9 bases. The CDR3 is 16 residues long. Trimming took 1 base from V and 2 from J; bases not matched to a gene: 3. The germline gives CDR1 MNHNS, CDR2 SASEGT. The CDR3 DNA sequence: TGTGCCAGCAGTGAAGATACAGGGGGCGCCTACAATGAGCAGTTCTTC. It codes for CASSEDTGGAYNEQFF.

The CDR3 DNA follows: TGTGCCAGCAGTGCGACAGGGTATAATGGCTACACCTTC. Residues: CASSATGYNGYTF. The chain employs TRBV2 and TRBJ1-2, with 7 bases fitting TRBD1. The trim removed 4 bases at V and 6 bases at J, leaving 5 bases unmatched. Germline values: CDR1 SNHLY, CDR2 FYNNEI. This CDR3 contains 13 residues.

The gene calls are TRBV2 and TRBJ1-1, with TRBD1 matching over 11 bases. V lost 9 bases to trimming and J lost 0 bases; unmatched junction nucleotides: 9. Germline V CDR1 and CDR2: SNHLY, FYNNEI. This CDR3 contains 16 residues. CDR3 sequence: CARDRDRGGMNTEAFF. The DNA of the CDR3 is TGTGCCAGAGACCGGGACAGGGGGGGGATGAACACTGAAGCTTTCTTT. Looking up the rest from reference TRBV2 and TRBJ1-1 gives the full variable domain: EPEVTQTPSHQVTQMGQEVILRCVPISNHLYFYWYRQILGQKVEFLVSFYNNEISEKSEIFDDQFSVERPDGSNFTLKIRSTKLEDSAMYFCARDRDRGGMNTEAFFGQGTRLTVV.

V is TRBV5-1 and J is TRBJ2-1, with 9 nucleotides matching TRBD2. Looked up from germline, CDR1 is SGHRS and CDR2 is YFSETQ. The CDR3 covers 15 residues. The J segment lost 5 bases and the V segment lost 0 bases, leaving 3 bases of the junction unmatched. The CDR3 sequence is CASSLDSSGNNEQFF. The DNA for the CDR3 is TGCGCCAGCAGCTTGGACTCTAGCGGGAACAATGAGCAGTTCTTC.

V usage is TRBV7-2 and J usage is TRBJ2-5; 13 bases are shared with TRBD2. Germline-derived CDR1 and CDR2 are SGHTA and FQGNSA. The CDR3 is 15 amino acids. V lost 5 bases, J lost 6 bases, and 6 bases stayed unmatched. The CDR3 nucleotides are TGTGCCAGCAGCCCCGGGACTAGCGGGGAACAGACCCAGTACTTC. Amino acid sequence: CASSPGTSGEQTQYF.

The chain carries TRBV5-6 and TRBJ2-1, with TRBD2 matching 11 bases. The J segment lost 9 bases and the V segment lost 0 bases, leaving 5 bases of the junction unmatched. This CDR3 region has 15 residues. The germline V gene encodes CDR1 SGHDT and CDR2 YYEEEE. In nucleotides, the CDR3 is TGTGCCAGCAGCTTGGTAGCGGGGGGGCCTGGTGAGCAGTTCTTC. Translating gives CASSLVAGGPGEQFF. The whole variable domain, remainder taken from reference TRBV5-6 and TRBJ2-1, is DAGVTQSPTHLIKTRGQQVTLRCSPKSGHDTVSWYQQALGQGPQFIFQYYEEEERQRGNFPDRFSGHQFPNYSSELNVNALLLGDSALYLCASSLVAGGPGEQFFGPGTRLTVL.

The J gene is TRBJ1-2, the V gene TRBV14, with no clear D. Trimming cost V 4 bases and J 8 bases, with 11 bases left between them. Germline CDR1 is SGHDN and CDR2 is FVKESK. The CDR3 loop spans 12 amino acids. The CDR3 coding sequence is TGTGCCAGCAGCCTCGCGGGGTACGGCTACACCTTC. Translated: CASSLAGYGYTF.

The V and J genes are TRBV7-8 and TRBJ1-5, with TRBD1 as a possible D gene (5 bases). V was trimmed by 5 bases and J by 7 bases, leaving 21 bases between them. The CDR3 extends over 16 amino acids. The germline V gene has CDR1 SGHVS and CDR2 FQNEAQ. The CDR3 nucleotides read TGTGCCAGCAGCCCAGACAGACCCCCCAGGAACCAGCCCCAGCATTTT. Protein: CASSPDRPPRNQPQHF.

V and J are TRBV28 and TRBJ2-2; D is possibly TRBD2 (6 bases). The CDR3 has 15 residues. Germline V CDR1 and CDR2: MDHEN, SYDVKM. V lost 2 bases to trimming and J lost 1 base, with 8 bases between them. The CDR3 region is CASSLERVNTGELFF. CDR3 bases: TGTGCCAGCAGTTTAGAGCGGGTGAACACCGGGGAGCTGTTTTTT.

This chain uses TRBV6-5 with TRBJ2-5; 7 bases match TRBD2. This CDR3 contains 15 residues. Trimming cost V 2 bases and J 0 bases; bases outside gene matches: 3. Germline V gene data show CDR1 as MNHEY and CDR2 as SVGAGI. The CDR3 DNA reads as TGTGCCAGCAGTTACGGCGGGGGATACCAAGAGACCCAGTACTTC. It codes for CASSYGGGYQETQYF.

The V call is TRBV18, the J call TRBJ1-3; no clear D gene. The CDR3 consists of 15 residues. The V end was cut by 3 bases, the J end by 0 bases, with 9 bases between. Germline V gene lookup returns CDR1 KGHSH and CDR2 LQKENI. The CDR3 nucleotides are TGTGCCAGCTCACCGGCAGGAAACTCTGGAAACACCATATATTTT. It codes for CASSPAGNSGNTIYF.

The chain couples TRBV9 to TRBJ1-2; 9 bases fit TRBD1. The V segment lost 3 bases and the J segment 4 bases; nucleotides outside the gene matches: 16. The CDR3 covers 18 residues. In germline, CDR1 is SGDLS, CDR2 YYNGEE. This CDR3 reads CASSAPSGQGMTAYGYTF. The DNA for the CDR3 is TGTGCCAGCAGCGCCCCGTCGGGACAGGGAATGACGGCCTATGGCTACACCTTC.